The rows below give T cell receptor beta chains drawn from one sample of a study of cytomegalovirus exposure and HLA in healthy donors. The repertoire was sequenced with immunoSEQ multiplex PCR; TCRdb's copy has only in-frame clones and lacks some. The table records 150,000 to 200,000 clones, around 80% of them present only once. Sample: PBMCs. These TCRs come from a man aged 18-30 years in good health and CMV-seronegative. CDR3s include the opening cysteine and the closing phenylalanine or tryptophan. Not every row has a clone size; where given, it reads once, few, many or a size class.

cdr3_length clone_size v_call cdr3_aa
16 . TRBV6-6 CASTSGQGTTNEKLFF
13 . TRBV7-3 CASSLTRDYEQYF
16 . TRBV19 CASCDSGRLAKNIQYF
15 . TRBV5-1 CASSLGGWYGTEAFF
16 once TRBV5-6 CASSLPDRAVNYGYTF
15 once TRBV2 CAREVGQNSGNTIYF
12 . TRBV6-6 CASVDRVYGYTF
16 once TRBV4-3 CASSQGRGRSTDTQYF
15 once TRBV4-1 CASSQDPAGGWTQYF
18 . TRBV5-4 CASSLEGSKRGRNSPLHF
14 . TRBV4-1 CASSQETVNSPLHF
14 . TRBV13 CASSLVGANTEAFF
20 few TRBV18 CASSPPRLAGGLLSYNEQFF
13 . TRBV6-5 CASSYSIYQPQHF
16 . TRBV9 CASSMRPGQGRYEQYF
13 few TRBV5-4 CASSSDRGRGAFF
15 . TRBV11-2 CASSLSQGGGTEAFF
15 . TRBV7-2 CASSLNMGQSGGYTF
14 . TRBV7-9 CASGTGGGFYGYTF
20 . TRBV7-3 CASSLKLAGGTDRGGDTQYF
14 once TRBV19 CASRSGRGEETQYF
16 . TRBV9 CASSATGTANTGELFF
15 . TRBV19 CASSKGGTRQETQYF
16 . TRBV6-6 CASSYDRFETNEKLFF
15 . TRBV9 CASSVGVTSRETQYF
16 . TRBV9 CASSAGTSGLPNEQFF
18 . TRBV7-6 CASSLVHPRTGSGNTIYF
13 . TRBV25-1 CASSSTGENGYTF
14 . TRBV27 CASSSAGIQETQYF
15 once TRBV7-9 CSSSFARDRNTEAFF
19 . TRBV7-7 CASSSGLAGANSGANVLTF
14 few TRBV7-2 CASTRSGGLETQYF
13 once TRBV9 CASSVGQGYGYTF
15 . TRBV28 CASSNPGLSSNEQFF
16 . TRBV27 CASSPRDRGPVAGYTF
14 once TRBV18 CASSPVGQGYGYTF
18 few TRBV4-3 CASSQDSGGWGLLREQYF
17 few TRBV14 CASSQGEFWGGTYEQYF
14 few TRBV25-1 CASSDLRPREGQYF
17 once TRBV7-9 CASSLLTGTGGSYEQYF
13 . TRBV7-6 CASSGMSRETQYF
13 . TRBV11-2 CASSLTSGKAQYF
12 few TRBV18 CASSPNKEDYTF
14 once TRBV5-1 CASSLGQDNQPQHF
15 once TRBV27 CASRFTGRANYGYTF
14 . TRBV7-9 CASSQSTGSQPQHF
13 . TRBV5-1 CASSVTGSGEQYF
16 . TRBV13 CASSFLTAPTGNTTYF
16 once TRBV4-3 CASSQDRRGGANVLTF
12 . TRBV15 CATSPQTDTQYF
13 . TRBV6-4 CASMDRERETQYF
15 . TRBV7-2 CASSLAGGSPNEQFF
15 . TRBV5-6 CASSLELADTDTQYF
13 . TRBV13 CASSSQGAHGYTF
12 . TRBV4-1 CASSQAGGLQYF
15 . TRBV6-5 CASSPTWSGSYEQYF
12 . TRBV7-2 CASSHDFHEQFF
15 few TRBV5-4 CASSLAYRGSYEQYF
13 . TRBV19 CASSRGGDTEAFF
12 few TRBV5-4 CASSWEGDTQYF